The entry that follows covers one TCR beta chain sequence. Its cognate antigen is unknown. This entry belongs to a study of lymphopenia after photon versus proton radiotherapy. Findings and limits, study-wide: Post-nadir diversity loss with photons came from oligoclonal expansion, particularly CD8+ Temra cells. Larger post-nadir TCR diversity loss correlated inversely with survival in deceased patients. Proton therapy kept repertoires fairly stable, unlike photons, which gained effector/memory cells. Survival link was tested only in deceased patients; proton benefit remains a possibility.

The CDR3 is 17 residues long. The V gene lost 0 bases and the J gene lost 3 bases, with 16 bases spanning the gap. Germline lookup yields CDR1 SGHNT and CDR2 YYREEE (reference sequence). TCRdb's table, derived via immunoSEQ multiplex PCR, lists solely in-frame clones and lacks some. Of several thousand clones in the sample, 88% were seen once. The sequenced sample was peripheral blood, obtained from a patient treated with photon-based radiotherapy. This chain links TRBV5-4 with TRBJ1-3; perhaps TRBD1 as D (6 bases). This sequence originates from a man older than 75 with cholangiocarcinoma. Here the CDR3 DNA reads TGTGCCAGCAGCTTGGGCACAGGGTCATTTGGTGGAAACACCATATATTTT. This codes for CASSLGTGSFGGNTIYF.